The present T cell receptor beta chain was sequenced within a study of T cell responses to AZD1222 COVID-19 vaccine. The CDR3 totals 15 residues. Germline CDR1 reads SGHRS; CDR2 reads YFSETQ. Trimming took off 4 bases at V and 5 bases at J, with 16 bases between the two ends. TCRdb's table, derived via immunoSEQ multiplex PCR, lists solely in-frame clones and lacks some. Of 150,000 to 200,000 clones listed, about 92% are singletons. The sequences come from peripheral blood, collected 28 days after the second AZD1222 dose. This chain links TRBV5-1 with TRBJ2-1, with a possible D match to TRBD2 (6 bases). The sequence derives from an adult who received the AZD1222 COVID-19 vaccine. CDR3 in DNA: TGCGCCAGCAGCCAGACCTTAGCGGAACACAATGAGCAGTTCTTC. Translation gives CASSQTLAEHNEQFF. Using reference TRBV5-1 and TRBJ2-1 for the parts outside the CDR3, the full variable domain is KAGVTQTPRYLIKTRGQQVTLSCSPISGHRSVSWYQQTPGQGLQFLFEYFSETQRNKGNFPGRFSGRQFSNSRSEMNVSTLELGDSALYLCASSQTLAEHNEQFFGPGTRLTVL.